This T cell receptor beta chain was recorded in a study of shared clonotypes between healthy human individuals. The method was immunoSEQ multiplex PCR; TCRdb's version includes in-frame clones alone and lacks a portion of them. The sample holds over a million clones; approximately 80% are singletons and the top ten take under 0.8%. In this sample, this clone turned up many times. Other DNA sequences from this sample encode an identical CDR3 as well. V dropped 0 bases and J dropped 6 bases, with 13 bases sitting between them. CDR3 size: 15 residues. Germline CDR1 and CDR2: KGHSH and LQKENI. The sequence derives from a young man in good health. Some clones in this sample may be carry-over from other donors' samples. The V and J genes are TRBV18 and TRBJ2-3; D unresolved. Sample: memory CD4+ T cells from PBMCs. Subset indicated: CD45RA-negative fraction. In DNA, the CDR3 is TGTGCCAGCTCACCACCTTCTAGGTCGACGGATACGCAGTATTTT. Protein product: CASSPPSRSTDTQYF.